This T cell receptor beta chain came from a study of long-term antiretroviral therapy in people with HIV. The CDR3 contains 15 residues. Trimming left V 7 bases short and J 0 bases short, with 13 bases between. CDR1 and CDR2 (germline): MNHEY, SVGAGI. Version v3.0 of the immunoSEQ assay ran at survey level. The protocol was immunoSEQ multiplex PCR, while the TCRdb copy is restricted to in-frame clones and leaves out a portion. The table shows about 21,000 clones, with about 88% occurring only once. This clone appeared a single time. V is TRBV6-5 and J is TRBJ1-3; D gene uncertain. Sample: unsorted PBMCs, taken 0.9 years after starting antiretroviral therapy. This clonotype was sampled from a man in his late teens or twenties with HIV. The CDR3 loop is CASTTSRISGNTIYF. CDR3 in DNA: TGTGCCAGCACAACCAGCCGAATCTCTGGAAACACCATATATTTT.